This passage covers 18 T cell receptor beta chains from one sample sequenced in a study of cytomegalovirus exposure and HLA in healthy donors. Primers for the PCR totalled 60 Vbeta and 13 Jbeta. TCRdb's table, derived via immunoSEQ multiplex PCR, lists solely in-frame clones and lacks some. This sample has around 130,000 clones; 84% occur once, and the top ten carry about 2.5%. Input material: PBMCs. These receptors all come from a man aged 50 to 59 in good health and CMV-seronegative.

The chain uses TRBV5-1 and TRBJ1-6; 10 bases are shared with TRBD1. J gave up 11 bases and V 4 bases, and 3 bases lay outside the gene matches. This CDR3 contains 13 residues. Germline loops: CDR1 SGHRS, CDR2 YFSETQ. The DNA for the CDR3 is TGCGCCAGCAGCCGGGGACAGGGGACACCCCTCCACTTT. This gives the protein CASSRGQGTPLHF.

The CDR3 region has the DNA TGTGCCAGCAGTTTATGGTGGACAGGGGATTTAGCCAAAAACATTCAGTACTTC. This translates into CASSLWWTGDLAKNIQYF. The chain employs TRBV28 and TRBJ2-4, with 9 bases lining up with TRBD1. The CDR3 totals 18 residues. Germline CDR1 MDHEN, CDR2 SYDVKM. With V trimmed by 0 bases and J by 0 bases, 6 bases remained unmatched.

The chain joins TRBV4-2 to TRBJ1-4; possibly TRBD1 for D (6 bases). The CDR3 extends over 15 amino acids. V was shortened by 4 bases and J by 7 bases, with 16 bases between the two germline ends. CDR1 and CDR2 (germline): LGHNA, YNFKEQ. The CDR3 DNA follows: TGTGCCAGCAGCCCTACAGGGCGGGTGAGTGAAAAACTGTTTTTT. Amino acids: CASSPTGRVSEKLFF.

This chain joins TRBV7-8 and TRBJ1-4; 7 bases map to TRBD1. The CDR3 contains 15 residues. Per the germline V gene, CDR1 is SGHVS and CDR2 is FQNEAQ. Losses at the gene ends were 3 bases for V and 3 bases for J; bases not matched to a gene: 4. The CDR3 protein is CASSFSGQPNEKLFF. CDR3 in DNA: TGTGCCAGCAGCTTTTCGGGACAGCCTAATGAAAAACTGTTTTTT.

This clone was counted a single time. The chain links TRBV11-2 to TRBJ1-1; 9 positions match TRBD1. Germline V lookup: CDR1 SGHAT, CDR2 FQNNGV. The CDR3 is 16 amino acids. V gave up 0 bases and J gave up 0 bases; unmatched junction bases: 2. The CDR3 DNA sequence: TGTGCCAGCAGCTTAGATTGGACAGGGGTGAACACTGAAGCTTTCTTT. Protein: CASSLDWTGVNTEAFF.

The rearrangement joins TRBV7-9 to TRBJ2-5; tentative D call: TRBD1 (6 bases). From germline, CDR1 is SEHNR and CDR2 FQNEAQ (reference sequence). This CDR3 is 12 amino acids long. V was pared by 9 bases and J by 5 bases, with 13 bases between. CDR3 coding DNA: TGTGCCAGTTCAGGGGTTGGGGAGACCCAGTACTTC. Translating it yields CASSGVGETQYF.

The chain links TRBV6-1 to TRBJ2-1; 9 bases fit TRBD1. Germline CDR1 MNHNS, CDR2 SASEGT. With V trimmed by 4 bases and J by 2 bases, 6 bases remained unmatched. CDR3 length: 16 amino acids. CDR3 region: CASSVLGTGPYNEQFF. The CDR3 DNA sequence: TGTGCCAGCAGTGTCTTGGGGACAGGGCCCTACAATGAGCAGTTCTTC.

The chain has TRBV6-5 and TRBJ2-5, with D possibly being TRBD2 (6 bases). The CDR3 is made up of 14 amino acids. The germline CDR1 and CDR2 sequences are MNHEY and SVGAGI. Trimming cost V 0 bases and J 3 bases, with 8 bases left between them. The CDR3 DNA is TGTGCCAGCAGTTACTCGTGGGGGGAAGAGACCCAGTACTTC. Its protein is CASSYSWGEETQYF.

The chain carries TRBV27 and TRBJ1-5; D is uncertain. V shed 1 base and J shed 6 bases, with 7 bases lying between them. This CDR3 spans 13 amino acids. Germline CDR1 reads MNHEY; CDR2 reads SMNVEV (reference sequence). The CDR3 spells CASSLYIGQPQHF. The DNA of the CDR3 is TGTGCCAGCAGTTTATATATCGGTCAGCCCCAGCATTTT.

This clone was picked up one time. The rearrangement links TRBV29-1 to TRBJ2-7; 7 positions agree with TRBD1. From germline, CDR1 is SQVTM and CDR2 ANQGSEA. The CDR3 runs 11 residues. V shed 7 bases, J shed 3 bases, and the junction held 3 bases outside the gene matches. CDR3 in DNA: TGCAGCGCCCGGGACAGCTACGAGCAGTACTTC. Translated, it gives CSARDSYEQYF.

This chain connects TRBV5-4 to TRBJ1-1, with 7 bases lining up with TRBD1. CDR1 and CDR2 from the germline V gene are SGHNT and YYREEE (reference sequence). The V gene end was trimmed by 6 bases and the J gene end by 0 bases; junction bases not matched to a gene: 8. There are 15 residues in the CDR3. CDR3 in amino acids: CASNSGQEMNTEAFF. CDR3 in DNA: TGTGCCAGCAACTCTGGACAGGAAATGAACACTGAAGCTTTCTTT.

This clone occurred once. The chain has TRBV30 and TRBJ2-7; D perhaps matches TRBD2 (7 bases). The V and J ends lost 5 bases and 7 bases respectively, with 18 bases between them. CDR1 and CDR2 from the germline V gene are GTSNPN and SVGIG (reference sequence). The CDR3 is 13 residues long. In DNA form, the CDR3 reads TGTGCCTGGCTGGGGGGGGGCCATTCGGAGCAGTACTTC. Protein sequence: CAWLGGGHSEQYF.

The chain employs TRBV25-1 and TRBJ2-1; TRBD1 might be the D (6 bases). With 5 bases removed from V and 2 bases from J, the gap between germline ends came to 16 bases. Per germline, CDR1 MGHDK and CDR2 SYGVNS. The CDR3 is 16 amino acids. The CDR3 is CASSPLGAGTYNEQFF. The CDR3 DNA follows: TGTGCCAGCAGTCCCCTGGGGGCAGGGACCTACAATGAGCAGTTCTTC.

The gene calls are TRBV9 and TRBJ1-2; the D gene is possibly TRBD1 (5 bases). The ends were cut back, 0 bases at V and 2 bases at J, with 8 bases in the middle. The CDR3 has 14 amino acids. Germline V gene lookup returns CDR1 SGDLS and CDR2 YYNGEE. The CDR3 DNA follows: TGTGCCAGCAGCGTAGAGGAGGGGAACTATGGCTACACCTTC. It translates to CASSVEEGNYGYTF.

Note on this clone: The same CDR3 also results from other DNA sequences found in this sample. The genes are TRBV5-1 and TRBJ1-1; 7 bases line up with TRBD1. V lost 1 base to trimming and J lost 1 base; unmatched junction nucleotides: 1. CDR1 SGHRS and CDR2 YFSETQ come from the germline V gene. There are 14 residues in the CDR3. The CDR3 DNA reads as TGCGCCAGCAGCTTGCAGGGGGGGAACACTGAAGCTTTCTTT. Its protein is CASSLQGGNTEAFF.

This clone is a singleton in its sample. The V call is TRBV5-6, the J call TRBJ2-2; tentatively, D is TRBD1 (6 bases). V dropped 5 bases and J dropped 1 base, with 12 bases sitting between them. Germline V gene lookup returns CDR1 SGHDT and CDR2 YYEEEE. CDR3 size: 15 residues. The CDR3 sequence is CASSYRERNTGELFF. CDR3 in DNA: TGTGCCAGCAGTTACAGGGAGAGGAACACCGGGGAGCTGTTTTTT.

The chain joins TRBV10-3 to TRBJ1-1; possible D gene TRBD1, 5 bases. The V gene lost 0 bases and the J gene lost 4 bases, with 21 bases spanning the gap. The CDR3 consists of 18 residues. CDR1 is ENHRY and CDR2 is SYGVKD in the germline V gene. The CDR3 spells CAISESGGTNPRGTEAFF. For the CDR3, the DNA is TGTGCCATCAGTGAGTCCGGGGGAACCAATCCCCGTGGCACTGAAGCTTTCTTT.

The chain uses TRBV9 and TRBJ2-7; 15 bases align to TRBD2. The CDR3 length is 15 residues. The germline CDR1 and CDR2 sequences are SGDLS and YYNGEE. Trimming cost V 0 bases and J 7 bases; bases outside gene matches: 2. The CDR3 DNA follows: TGTGCCAGCAGCGTAGGGACTAGCGGGGGGGAAGAGCAGTACTTC. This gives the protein CASSVGTSGGEEQYF.